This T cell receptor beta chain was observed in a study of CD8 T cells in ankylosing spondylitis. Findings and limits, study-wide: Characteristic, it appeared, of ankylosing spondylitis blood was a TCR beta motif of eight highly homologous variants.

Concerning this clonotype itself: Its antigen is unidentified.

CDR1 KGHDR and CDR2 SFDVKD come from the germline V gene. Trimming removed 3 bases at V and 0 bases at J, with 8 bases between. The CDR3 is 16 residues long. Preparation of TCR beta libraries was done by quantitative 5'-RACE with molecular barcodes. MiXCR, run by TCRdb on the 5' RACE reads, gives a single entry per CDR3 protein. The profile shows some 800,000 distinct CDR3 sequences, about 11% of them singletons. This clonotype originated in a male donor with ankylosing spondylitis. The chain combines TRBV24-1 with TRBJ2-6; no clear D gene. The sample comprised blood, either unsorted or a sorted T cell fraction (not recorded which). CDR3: CATSDIRFSGANVLTF. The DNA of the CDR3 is TGTGCCACCAGTGATATTCGCTTCTCTGGGGCCAACGTCCTGACTTTC.